This T cell receptor beta chain was captured in a study of tumor T cells in aggressive B-cell lymphoma. The V end was cut by 1 base, the J end by 0 bases, with 7 bases between. Germline V gene data show CDR1 as SGHNT and CDR2 as YENEEA. CDR3 length: 15 amino acids. Produced via immunoSEQ multiplex PCR; TCRdb's table is partial and in-frame only. The sample contains 1,000 or so clones, roughly four fifths of which appear only once. The chain links TRBV11-3 to TRBJ2-1; maybe TRBD2 (5 bases). The TCR sequence derives from an adult with diffuse large B cell lymphoma. The source material was tumor tissue. The CDR3 loop is CASSLGGSSYNEQFF. The CDR3, as DNA: TGTGCCAGCAGCTTAGGAGGGAGCTCCTACAATGAGCAGTTCTTC.